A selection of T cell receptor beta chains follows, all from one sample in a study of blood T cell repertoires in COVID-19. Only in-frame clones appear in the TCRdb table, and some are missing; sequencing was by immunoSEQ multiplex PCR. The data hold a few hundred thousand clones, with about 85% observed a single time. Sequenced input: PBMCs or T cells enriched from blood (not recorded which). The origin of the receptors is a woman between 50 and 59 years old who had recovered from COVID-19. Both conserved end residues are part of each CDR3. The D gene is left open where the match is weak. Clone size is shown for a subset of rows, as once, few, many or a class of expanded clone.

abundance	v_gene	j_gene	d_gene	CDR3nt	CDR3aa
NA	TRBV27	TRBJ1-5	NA	TGTGCCAGCAGTCCGCGCGGGGCGGGGACCTTTAATCAGCCCCAGCATTTT	CASSPRGAGTFNQPQHF
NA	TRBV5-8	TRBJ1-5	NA	TGTGCCAGCAGCTTGAAGGGGTCTCACAATCAGCCCCAGCATTTT	CASSLKGSHNQPQHF
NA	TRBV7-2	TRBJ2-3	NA	TGTGCCAGCAGCTTAGGGCAGAGCACAGATACGCAGTATTTT	CASSLGQSTDTQYF
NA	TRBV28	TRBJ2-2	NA	TGTGCCAGCTCCAAGGGGACCGGGGAGCTGTTTTTT	CASSKGTGELFF
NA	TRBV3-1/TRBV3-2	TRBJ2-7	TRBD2	TGTGCCAGCAGCCGCGGAGGAAAACTAGCGGGAGTTAGCGCCTACGAGCAGTACTTC	CASSRGGKLAGVSAYEQYF
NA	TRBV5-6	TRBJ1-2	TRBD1	TGTGCCAGCAGTCGGGACAGGGACCCTGGCTACACCTTC	CASSRDRDPGYTF
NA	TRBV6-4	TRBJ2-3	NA	TGTGCCAGCAGTGGGGAGCGTGGAGATACGCAGTATTTT	CASSGERGDTQYF
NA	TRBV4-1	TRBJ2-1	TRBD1	TGCGCCAGCAGCCAAACCAGATTCGACAGGGACTACAATGAGCAGTTCTTC	CASSQTRFDRDYNEQFF
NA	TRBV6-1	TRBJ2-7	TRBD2	TGTGCCAGCAGTGAAGAGGGCGGGAGGGCCTGGAGGGAGCAGTACTTC	CASSEEGGRAWREQYF
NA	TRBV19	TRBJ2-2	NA	TGTGCCAGTACTCAGACAGGACCCACCGGGGAGCTGTTTTTT	CASTQTGPTGELFF
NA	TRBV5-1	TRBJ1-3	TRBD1	TGCGCCAGCAGCCCAGGAAAGACAGGGAACACCATATATTTT	CASSPGKTGNTIYF
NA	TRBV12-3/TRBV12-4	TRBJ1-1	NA	TGTGCCAGCAGTTTGAGGGCGGTGAGTGAAGCTTTCTTT	CASSLRAVSEAFF
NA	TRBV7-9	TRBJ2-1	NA	TGTGCCAGCAGCCCTCTAGGGGGTCGCAGAAAGGGGTACAATGAGCAGTTCTTC	CASSPLGGRRKGYNEQFF
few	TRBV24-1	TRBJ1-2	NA	TGTGCCACCAGTGACGCCACAGGGCAGGGCTACACCTTC	CATSDATGQGYTF
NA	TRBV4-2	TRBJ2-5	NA	TGTGCCAGCAGCCAAGCGGCCCCTTCGGAGGAGACCCAGTACTTC	CASSQAAPSEETQYF
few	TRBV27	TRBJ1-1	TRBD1	TGTGCCAGCAGTACCTTGACAGGGGGGGTTACGAACACTGAAGCTTTCTTT	CASSTLTGGVTNTEAFF
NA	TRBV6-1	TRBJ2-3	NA	TGTGCCAGCAGTGAAGTTATGGGGCGCGGGGCAGATACGCAGTATTTT	CASSEVMGRGADTQYF
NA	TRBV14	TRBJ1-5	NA	TGTGCCAGCAGCCCGGGGGTCAGCAATCAGCCCCAGCATTTT	CASSPGVSNQPQHF
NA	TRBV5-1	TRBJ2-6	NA	TGCGCCAGCAGCTTCGGGATCTCTGGGGCCAACGTCCTGACTTTC	CASSFGISGANVLTF